This T cell receptor (beta chain) derives from a study of T-cell reconstitution after alpha-beta-depleted transplantation in children. Researchers prepared the TCRbeta library using unique molecular identifiers, the study reports. Via MiXCR, TCRdb re-called the PCR reads, giving one row per CDR3 protein. The sample shows 200,000 to 250,000 distinct CDR3 sequences, around 9.6% of them seen only once. Germline CDR1 DFQATT, CDR2 SNEGSKA (reference sequence). V was clipped by 0 bases and J by 0 bases, with 12 bases between them. There are 17 residues in the CDR3. Sample: PBMCs from the stem cell graft donor, taken from the stem cell graft. V usage is TRBV20-1 and J usage is TRBJ1-6; TRBD1 is a possible D gene (5 bases). This sequence originates from a human donor who donated a stem cell graft to a child with acute lymphoblastic leukemia. CDR3 in DNA: TGCAGTGCTAGAGATTCCCAGGGAGTCTCCTATAATTCACCCCTCCACTTT. Protein sequence: CSARDSQGVSYNSPLHF.